The 30 T cell receptor beta chains reported below all come from one sample, sequenced in a study of cytotoxic CD8 clonotypes in ibrutinib-treated CLL. Assay used: immunoSEQ multiplex PCR; TCRdb lists only in-frame clones, some missing. The sample lists roughly 52,000 clones; more than 45% were seen once. This sample comprised PBMCs, obtained after 12 months of ibrutinib treatment. The receptors come from a human donor with chronic lymphocytic leukemia.

The V call is TRBV9, the J call TRBJ1-1, with 7 bases identical to TRBD1. Germline CDR1 is SGDLS and CDR2 is YYNGEE. The CDR3 loop spans 14 amino acids. The junction had 12 bases not matched to a gene; V was cut back by 3 bases and J by 10 bases. The DNA for the CDR3 is TGTGCCAGCAGCGCTGGGGAGGGGGCCATCGGAGCTTTCTTT. Translation gives CASSAGEGAIGAFF.

CDR3 loop: CASRDRTLGAEAFF. The CDR3 region has the DNA TGTGCCAGCAGGGACCGGACGCTAGGCGCTGAAGCTTTCTTT. The chain uses TRBV6-5 and TRBJ1-1; no reliable D call. V shed 6 bases and J shed 6 bases, with 17 bases lying between them. Germline V lookup: CDR1 MNHEY, CDR2 SVGAGI. The CDR3 loop spans 14 amino acids.

This chain links TRBV5-6 with TRBJ1-2, with D uncertain. Germline loops: CDR1 SGHDT, CDR2 YYEEEE. The CDR3 is 13 residues long. V was clipped by 2 bases and J by 7 bases, with 12 bases between them. Written as DNA, the CDR3 is TGTGCCAGCAGCTTTGGCAAGGAGGGTGGCTACACCTTC. Residues: CASSFGKEGGYTF.

V usage is TRBV5-1 and J usage is TRBJ1-4; 7 bases agree with TRBD1. V lost 0 bases, J lost 3 bases, and 5 bases stayed unmatched. The CDR3 spans 16 residues. Germline V CDR1 and CDR2: SGHRS, YFSETQ. The CDR3 DNA follows: TGCGCCAGCAGCTTGGGAGGGGGCGCAGCTAATGAAAAACTGTTTTTT. Amino acids: CASSLGGGAANEKLFF.

The chain combines TRBV7-9 with TRBJ2-5; a weak D match, TRBD2 (5 bases). The V gene's germline CDR1 is SEHNR and CDR2 FQNEAQ (reference sequence). The length of the CDR3 is 13 residues. Trimming cost V 8 bases and J 7 bases, with 17 bases left between them. The CDR3 here is CASQGNKRWTQYF. DNA of the CDR3: TGTGCCAGCCAAGGAAACAAGCGGTGGACCCAGTACTTC.

This clone has just a few counts. This chain connects TRBV30 to TRBJ2-7, with D possibly TRBD1 on 5 matching bases. Germline-derived CDR1 and CDR2 are GTSNPN and SVGIG (reference sequence). CDR3 length: 12 residues. The ends were cut back, 3 bases at V and 3 bases at J, with 9 bases in the middle. The CDR3, as DNA: TGTGCCTGGAGCCCAGGGATCTACGAGCAGTACTTC. Amino acids: CAWSPGIYEQYF.

This chain connects TRBV7-9 to TRBJ2-2; a possible D gene is TRBD2 (5 bases). CDR3 length: 17 residues. V was pared by 2 bases and J by 2 bases, with 15 bases between. Germline-derived CDR1 and CDR2 are SEHNR and FQNEAQ (reference sequence). The CDR3 loop reads CASSLSPGSLNTGELFF. The CDR3 coding sequence is TGTGCCAGCAGCTTATCCCCGGGGAGCTTAAACACCGGGGAGCTGTTTTTT.

The CDR3, as DNA: TGCGCCAGCAGCCAAGATTCTGGACTAGCGGGAGGGTACGGGGCCAACGTCCTGACTTTC. Protein product: CASSQDSGLAGGYGANVLTF. J is TRBJ2-6 and V is TRBV4-1; the match to TRBD2 covers 15 bases. The CDR3 has 20 residues. CDR1 is MGHRA, CDR2 YSYEKL, per germline. V trimming: 0 bases; J trimming: 4 bases; junction bases outside the gene matches: 7.

The sample holds a few counts of this clone. The chain has TRBV2 and TRBJ1-4, with 7 bases matching TRBD1. V gave up 6 bases and J gave up 0 bases; unmatched junction bases: 13. The CDR3 covers 18 residues. The germline gives CDR1 SNHLY, CDR2 FYNNEI. CDR3 DNA sequence: TGTGCCAGCAGCCCCCTGTGGGACAGCCATGCAACTAATGAAAAACTGTTTTTT. Translated: CASSPLWDSHATNEKLFF. Together with reference TRBV2 and TRBJ1-4, the CDR3 gives the full variable domain: EPEVTQTPSHQVTQMGQEVILRCVPISNHLYFYWYRQILGQKVEFLVSFYNNEISEKSEIFDDQFSVERPDGSNFTLKIRSTKLEDSAMYFCASSPLWDSHATNEKLFFGSGTQLSVL.

The gene calls are TRBV7-4 and TRBJ2-3; perhaps TRBD1 as D (5 bases). CDR3 size: 15 residues. Germline CDR1 reads SGHVT; CDR2 reads SQSDAQ. V was cut by 2 bases and J by 2 bases, with 11 bases left in between. For the CDR3, the DNA is TGTGCCAGCAGCTTAAGAGGACATATCACAGATACGCAGTATTTT. Its protein is CASSLRGHITDTQYF.

The chain has TRBV11-2 and TRBJ1-1; D may be TRBD1 (5 bases). The CDR3 extends over 14 amino acids. V shed 3 bases and J shed 2 bases, with 10 bases lying between them. Germline V gene lookup returns CDR1 SGHAT and CDR2 FQNNGV. Here the CDR3 reads CASSLGGTNTEAFF. CDR3 nucleotides: TGTGCCAGCAGCTTGGGGGGAACCAACACTGAAGCTTTCTTT.

DNA for the CDR3: TGTGCCTGGAGGGTAATGGGGGGATACGAGCAGTACTTC. Translating it yields CAWRVMGGYEQYF. The chain has TRBV30 and TRBJ2-7, with D maybe TRBD2 (6 bases). V dropped 3 bases and J dropped 4 bases, with 13 bases sitting between them. This CDR3 region has 13 residues. Germline V lookup: CDR1 GTSNPN, CDR2 SVGIG (reference sequence).

The chain couples TRBV6-1 to TRBJ1-5; D call uncertain. The germline gives CDR1 MNHNS, CDR2 SASEGT. This CDR3 has 15 amino acids. The ends were cut back, 6 bases at V and 4 bases at J, with 16 bases in the middle. Written as DNA, the CDR3 is TGTGCCAGCAGCGTGGGAGAGAAAGGAAATCAGCCCCAGCATTTT. This encodes CASSVGEKGNQPQHF.

This clone was observed a few times. The V gene is TRBV18, the J gene TRBJ1-5; D call uncertain. Germline CDR1 is KGHSH and CDR2 is LQKENI. This CDR3 contains 14 residues. Trimming shortened V by 6 bases and J by 0 bases, and 9 bases separated the two germline ends. CDR3 sequence (DNA): TGTGCCAGCTCCCCGGACTTTAGCAATCAGCCCCAGCATTTT. Residues: CASSPDFSNQPQHF.

The chain is built from TRBV28 and TRBJ1-2; 7 bases map to TRBD1. The junction had 5 bases not matched to a gene; V was cut back by 8 bases and J by 2 bases. Germline-derived CDR1 and CDR2 are MDHEN and SYDVKM. The CDR3 runs to 13 residues. The CDR3 DNA follows: TGTGCCAGCCGGGGACAGCAAAACTATGGCTACACCTTC. Amino acid sequence: CASRGQQNYGYTF.

This clone has ten or more counts. The J gene is TRBJ1-3, the V gene TRBV7-8; D is perhaps TRBD1 (5 bases). The germline V and J ends were trimmed by 5 bases and 3 bases, with 11 bases remaining between them. In germline, CDR1 is SGHVS, CDR2 FQNEAQ. The CDR3 contains 14 residues. CDR3 bases: TGTGCCAGCAGCCCCCGGGGGGTTGGAAACACCATATATTTT. Its protein product is CASSPRGVGNTIYF.

The chain employs TRBV5-1 and TRBJ1-5, with D possibly TRBD1 on 5 matching bases. Per the germline V gene, CDR1 is SGHRS and CDR2 is YFSETQ. V was cut by 5 bases and J by 8 bases, with 26 bases left in between. There are 17 residues in the CDR3. In DNA form, the CDR3 reads TGCGCCAGCAGTCTTGGGTCGGACACTTCGGTCGGGGAGCCCCAGCATTTT. The encoded protein is CASSLGSDTSVGEPQHF. Full variable domain (remainder filled in from reference TRBV5-1 and TRBJ1-5): KAGVTQTPRYLIKTRGQQVTLSCSPISGHRSVSWYQQTPGQGLQFLFEYFSETQRNKGNFPGRFSGRQFSNSRSEMNVSTLELGDSALYLCASSLGSDTSVGEPQHFGDGTRLSIL.

Only one count was recorded for this clone. The chain is built from TRBV4-1 and TRBJ1-2; D is unresolved. Trimming pared 0 bases from V and 4 bases from J, leaving 18 bases between. The CDR3 totals 17 residues. Germline V gene sequence: CDR1 MGHRA, CDR2 YSYEKL. CDR3 sequence reads: CASSQDDARIAFYGYTF. CDR3 DNA sequence: TGCGCCAGCAGCCAAGACGATGCCAGGATTGCTTTCTATGGCTACACCTTC.

The J gene is TRBJ2-3, the V gene TRBV7-9; D call uncertain. V shed 5 bases and J shed 6 bases, with 6 bases lying between them. The CDR3 has 11 amino acids. Germline lookup yields CDR1 SEHNR and CDR2 FQNEAQ (reference sequence). The CDR3 here is CASSHRDTQYF. CDR3 nucleotide sequence: TGTGCCAGCAGCCATCGGGATACGCAGTATTTT. The variable domain in full, with the rest retrieved from reference TRBV7-9 and TRBJ2-3, is DTGVSQNPRHKITKRGQNVTFRCDPISEHNRLYWYRQTLGQGPEFLTYFQNEAQLEKSRLLSDRFSAERPKGSFSTLEIQRTEQGDSAMYLCASSHRDTQYFGPGTRLTVL.

CDR3 in amino acids: CASSEVFRAPYEQYF. The CDR3 nucleotides read TGTGCCAGCAGTGAAGTTTTCAGGGCCCCCTACGAGCAGTACTTC. The chain joins TRBV6-1 to TRBJ2-7, with D tentatively TRBD1 (5 bases). V was clipped by 1 base and J by 2 bases, with 12 bases between them. The CDR3 extends over 15 amino acids. Per germline, CDR1 MNHNS and CDR2 SASEGT.

This clone was seen only a few times. The V gene is TRBV10-3, the J gene TRBJ2-4, with 8 bases identical to TRBD1. CDR1 and CDR2 from the germline V gene are ENHRY and SYGVKD. The length of the CDR3 is 15 residues. V lost 6 bases and J lost 4; bases outside the gene matches: 8. The CDR3: CAISERWTGKNIQYF. The CDR3 bases are TGTGCCATCAGCGAGAGGTGGACAGGGAAAAACATTCAGTACTTC.

V is TRBV6-6 and J is TRBJ1-1, with no clear D. The CDR3 runs 14 residues. Germline loops: CDR1 MNHNY, CDR2 SVGAGI (reference sequence). Trimming stripped 6 bases from V and 3 bases from J, with 14 bases between. The CDR3 sequence: CASSSGPWDTEAFF. The DNA of the CDR3 is TGTGCCAGCAGCTCTGGCCCCTGGGACACTGAAGCTTTCTTT.

CDR3 sequence reads: CASSLEGAHQPQHF. DNA of the CDR3: TGTGCCAGCAGCTTAGAAGGGGCCCATCAGCCCCAGCATTTT. This chain uses TRBV11-2 with TRBJ1-5; tentative D call: TRBD1 (5 bases). Trimming removed 0 bases at V and 5 bases at J, with 8 bases between. There are 14 residues in the CDR3. In germline, CDR1 is SGHAT, CDR2 FQNNGV. Combining the CDR3 with reference TRBV11-2 and TRBJ1-5 gives the whole variable domain EAGVAQSPRYKIIEKRQSVAFWCNPISGHATLYWYQQILGQGPKLLIQFQNNGVVDDSQLPKDRFSAERLKGVDSTLKIQPAKLEDSAVYLCASSLEGAHQPQHFGDGTRLSIL.

This clone was recorded many times. The V call is TRBV30, the J call TRBJ2-2; 14 bases agree with TRBD2. The CDR3 contains 14 residues. Trimming removed 5 bases from V and 4 bases from J; junction bases left unmatched: 0. Germline CDR1 GTSNPN, CDR2 SVGIG (reference sequence). The CDR3 nucleotides are TGTGCCTGGGGGACTAGCGGGGGCACCGGGGAGCTGTTTTTT. It specifies CAWGTSGGTGELFF.

This clone was seen at least ten times. The genes are TRBV7-9 and TRBJ1-2; TRBD1 matches 8 bases. Germline V gives CDR1 SEHNR, CDR2 FQNEAQ (reference sequence). V shed 6 bases and J 4 bases; nucleotides not matched to a gene: 4. CDR3 length: 13 residues. The CDR3 DNA follows: TGTGCCAGCAGGCCACAGGGGGTCTATGGCTACACCTTC. Translating gives CASRPQGVYGYTF.

The rearrangement joins TRBV6-1 to TRBJ1-2; possible D gene TRBD1, 6 bases. Trimming stripped 1 base from V and 8 bases from J, with 20 bases between. The CDR3 extends over 16 amino acids. The germline V gene has CDR1 MNHNS and CDR2 SASEGT. The CDR3 loop is CASSEGPTRGSGGYTF. CDR3 bases: TGTGCCAGCAGTGAAGGGCCGACCAGGGGTTCGGGGGGCTACACCTTC.

The V call is TRBV2, the J call TRBJ1-6; D is possibly TRBD1 (6 bases). The germline gives CDR1 SNHLY, CDR2 FYNNEI. There are 14 residues in the CDR3. The V end was cut by 1 base, the J end by 11 bases, with 12 bases between. The CDR3: CASSEVQGRAPLHF. DNA of the CDR3: TGTGCCAGCAGTGAAGTCCAGGGGAGGGCACCCCTCCACTTT.

This clone has just a few counts. The chain employs TRBV21-1 and TRBJ1-2. TRBV21-1 is a recognized pseudogene. The CDR3 spans 15 residues. The CDR3 is CASSKGGSGNYGYTF. CDR3 sequence (DNA): TGTGCCAGCAGCAAAGGAGGCAGCGGGAACTATGGCTACACCTTC.

This clone was recorded a few times. The CDR3 DNA follows: TGTGCCAGCAGTCGGGACTACCTCGGAGAGCAGTACTTC. Amino acids: CASSRDYLGEQYF. The rearrangement joins TRBV6-4 to TRBJ2-7; 7 nucleotides align to TRBD2. CDR1 MRHNA and CDR2 SNTAGT come from the germline V gene. The CDR3 has 13 amino acids. Trimming at V came to 5 bases and at J to 7 bases, leaving 8 bases not matched to a gene.

This clone is a singleton in its sample. The chain employs TRBV15 and TRBJ1-1; the D gene is possibly TRBD1 (5 bases). This CDR3 contains 15 residues. Trimming shortened V by 0 bases and J by 10 bases, and 18 bases separated the two germline ends. The V gene's germline CDR1 is LNHNV and CDR2 YYDKDF (reference sequence). CDR3: CATSRDTMQAGGAFF. DNA of the CDR3: TGTGCCACCAGCAGAGATACAATGCAAGCCGGGGGAGCTTTCTTT.